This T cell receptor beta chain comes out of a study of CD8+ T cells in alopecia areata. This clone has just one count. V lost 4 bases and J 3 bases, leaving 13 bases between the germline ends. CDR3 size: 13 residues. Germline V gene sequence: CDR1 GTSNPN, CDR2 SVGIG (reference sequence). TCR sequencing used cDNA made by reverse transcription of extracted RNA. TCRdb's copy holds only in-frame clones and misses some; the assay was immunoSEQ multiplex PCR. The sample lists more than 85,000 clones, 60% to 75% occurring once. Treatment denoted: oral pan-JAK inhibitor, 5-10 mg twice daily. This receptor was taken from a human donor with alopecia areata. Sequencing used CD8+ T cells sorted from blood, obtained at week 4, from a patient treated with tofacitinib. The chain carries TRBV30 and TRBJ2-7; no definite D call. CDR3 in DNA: TGTGCCTGGAAGAAGGGATCAAACTACGAGCAGTACTTC. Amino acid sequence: CAWKKGSNYEQYF.